This T cell receptor (beta chain) was captured by sequencing in a study of cytomegalovirus exposure and HLA in healthy donors. Findings and limits, study-wide: Later, an analysis showed that TCR beta chains associated with HLA were more clonally expanded than others that were equally common. Prior analysis indicated that the majority of TCR beta V segments exhibited productivity approximately 87% or approximately 30% of the time. Sequencing likely generated an artifact that appeared as a cluster of highly shared sequence variants.

Remarks on this clone: The target antigen is unknown.

The PCR used 60 Vbeta and 13 Jbeta primers. Method: immunoSEQ multiplex PCR; TCRdb's copy keeps in-frame clones and lacks some. This table has about 120,000 clones, about 86% appearing once. The sample comprised PBMCs. This clonotype was obtained from a woman in her 30s in good health and CMV-seronegative.

CDR3 loop: CASSTTSLILYNEQFF. As DNA, the CDR3 is TGTGCCAGTAGTACGACTAGCCTGATTCTATACAATGAGCAGTTCTTC. The chain combines TRBV19 with TRBJ2-1, with 7 bases identical to TRBD2. The V segment lost 4 bases and the J segment 4 bases; nucleotides outside the gene matches: 10. CDR3 length: 16 amino acids. Germline assignment: CDR1 LNHDA and CDR2 SQIVND (reference sequence).